This passage covers 17 T cell receptor beta chains from one sample sequenced in a study of cytomegalovirus exposure and HLA in healthy donors. Libraries were prepared by immunoSEQ multiplex PCR; TCRdb keeps only in-frame clonotypes and omits some of them. The sample has hundreds of thousands of clones, 86% seen once. The sequencing input was PBMCs. All receptors come from a woman aged 18 to 35 in good health and CMV-seronegative.

The chain uses TRBV6-5 and TRBJ2-3; 9 nucleotides align to TRBD1. Trimming removed 5 bases from V and 4 bases from J; junction bases left unmatched: 7. This CDR3 has 15 residues. From germline, CDR1 is MNHEY and CDR2 SVGAGI. The CDR3 DNA reads as TGTGCCAGCAGTCCCACAGGGGGCGGCTCAGATACGCAGTATTTT. It is translated as CASSPTGGGSDTQYF.

This chain joins TRBV6-5 and TRBJ1-2; possible D gene TRBD1, 5 bases. Trimming removed 0 bases from V and 6 bases from J, with 17 bases in between. This CDR3 region has 16 residues. CDR1 is MNHEY, CDR2 SVGAGI, per germline. CDR3 amino acids: CASSYSITGLTDGYTF. CDR3 bases: TGTGCCAGCAGTTACTCGATCACGGGACTAACTGATGGCTACACCTTC.

This rearrangement joins TRBV4-1 to TRBJ1-1; D is perhaps TRBD1 (5 bases). V dropped 1 base and J dropped 1 base, with 7 bases sitting between them. This CDR3 contains 14 residues. The germline gives CDR1 MGHRA, CDR2 YSYEKL. The CDR3 nucleotides are TGCGCCAGCAGCCAAGTAAGGGGGAACACTGAAGCTTTCTTT. This sequence encodes CASSQVRGNTEAFF.

The V gene is TRBV29-1, the J gene TRBJ2-3; D is ambiguous. Germline CDR1 reads SQVTM; CDR2 reads ANQGSEA. The CDR3 loop spans 14 amino acids. Trimming shortened V by 0 bases and J by 3 bases, and 10 bases separated the two germline ends. The CDR3 sequence: CSVEDLGRTDTQYF. Here the CDR3 DNA reads TGCAGCGTTGAAGATTTGGGCCGAACAGATACGCAGTATTTT.

The genes are TRBV6-4 and TRBJ2-2; 7 bases are shared with TRBD1. This CDR3 is built from 15 residues. The junction had 4 bases not matched to a gene; V was cut back by 6 bases and J by 0 bases. Germline V gene lookup returns CDR1 MRHNA and CDR2 SNTAGT. The CDR3 is CASSKGQSNTGELFF. The CDR3 nucleotides are TGTGCCAGCAGCAAGGGACAGTCGAACACCGGGGAGCTGTTTTTT.

This clone was seen a handful of times. The chain links TRBV14 to TRBJ2-5; TRBD2 aligns across 9 bases. Per germline, CDR1 SGHDN and CDR2 FVKESK. The CDR3 contains 16 residues. Germline trimming cut 4 bases from V and 5 bases from J; bases unmatched to any gene: 11. CDR3 sequence (DNA): TGTGCCAGCAGCCCGCCCTTGGGACTAGCCTCGGAGACCCAGTACTTC. This translates into CASSPPLGLASETQYF. Full variable domain (rest looked up from reference TRBV14 and TRBJ2-5): EAGVTQFPSHSVIEKGQTVTLRCDPISGHDNLYWYRRVMGKEIKFLLHFVKESKQDESGMPNNRFLAERTGGTYSTLKVQPAELEDSGVYFCASSPPLGLASETQYFGPGTRLLVL.

This clone was observed a single time. The rearrangement links TRBV7-9 to TRBJ2-1; TRBD2 agrees at 9 bases. In germline, CDR1 is SEHNR, CDR2 FQNEAQ (reference sequence). The trim removed 5 bases at V and 4 bases at J, leaving 9 bases unmatched. The CDR3 loop spans 16 amino acids. CDR3 sequence: CASSLGRTSVYNEQFF. CDR3 nucleotide sequence: TGTGCCAGCAGCCTAGGCAGGACTAGCGTATACAATGAGCAGTTCTTC. Full variable domain (remainder filled in from reference TRBV7-9 and TRBJ2-1): DTGVSQNPRHKITKRGQNVTFRCDPISEHNRLYWYRQTLGQGPEFLTYFQNEAQLEKSRLLSDRFSAERPKGSFSTLEIQRTEQGDSAMYLCASSLGRTSVYNEQFFGPGTRLTVL.

This chain's CDR3 is CASSQYCDRGKGSPLHF. In nucleotides, the CDR3 is TGCGCCAGCAGTCAATATTGCGACAGGGGTAAAGGCTCACCCCTCCACTTT. The chain links TRBV23-1 to TRBJ1-6; 8 bases align to TRBD1. TRBV23-1 qualifies as an ORF whose function is uncertain. The CDR3 covers 17 residues. V lost 1 base, J lost 10 bases, and 12 bases stayed unmatched.

V gene TRBV18 combines with J gene TRBJ2-3; D is possibly TRBD2 (6 bases). This CDR3 has 14 residues. CDR1 is KGHSH and CDR2 is LQKENI in the germline V gene. The germline V and J ends were trimmed by 6 bases and 5 bases, with 15 bases remaining between them. CDR3 in amino acids: CASSGGPGIDTQYF. CDR3 bases: TGTGCCAGCTCTGGAGGGCCTGGTATAGATACGCAGTATTTT.

The chain recombines TRBV7-8 with TRBJ2-5; TRBD2 agrees at 7 bases. The CDR3 totals 18 residues. Germline V lookup: CDR1 SGHVS, CDR2 FQNEAQ. J lost 0 bases, V lost 1 base, and 11 bases had no gene match. Here the CDR3 reads CASSLGVGRAGNQETQYF. DNA of the CDR3: TGTGCCAGCAGCTTAGGGGTCGGGCGAGCGGGGAACCAAGAGACCCAGTACTTC.

This clone was seen only once. This chain links TRBV28 with TRBJ2-7, with 12 positions matching TRBD2. The CDR3 runs to 15 residues. The V gene end was trimmed by 5 bases and the J gene end by 2 bases; junction bases not matched to a gene: 4. Germline values: CDR1 MDHEN, CDR2 SYDVKM. This CDR3 reads CASSPPSGGAYEQYF. CDR3 coding DNA: TGTGCCAGCAGTCCCCCTAGCGGGGGGGCCTACGAGCAGTACTTC.

The chain recombines TRBV5-4 with TRBJ2-2, with 10 bases identical to TRBD2. Per the germline V gene, CDR1 is SGHNT and CDR2 is YYREEE (reference sequence). This CDR3 region has 14 residues. With V trimmed by 5 bases and J by 6 bases, 4 bases remained unmatched. This CDR3 is CASRGTSEAGELFF. DNA of the CDR3: TGTGCCAGCAGAGGGACTAGCGAGGCCGGGGAGCTGTTTTTT.

The gene calls are TRBV11-1 and TRBJ2-7; TRBD2 is a possible D gene (6 bases). In germline, CDR1 is SGHAT, CDR2 FQDESV (reference sequence). The CDR3 sequence is 15 residues long. Trimming shortened V by 1 base and J by 0 bases, and 10 bases separated the two germline ends. CDR3 coding DNA: TGTGCCAGCAGCTTAGGTGACGGGAGCTCCTACGAGCAGTACTTC. It codes for CASSLGDGSSYEQYF. The full variable domain, completed using reference TRBV11-1 and TRBJ2-7, is EAEVAQSPRYKITEKSQAVAFWCDPISGHATLYWYRQILGQGPELLVQFQDESVVDDSQLPKDRFSAERLKGVDSTLKIQPAELGDSAMYLCASSLGDGSSYEQYFGPGTRLTVT.

The chain recombines TRBV7-9 with TRBJ2-7; 7 bases align to TRBD1. Trimming took 1 base from V and 4 from J; bases not matched to a gene: 1. This CDR3 comprises 13 residues. The germline gives CDR1 SEHNR, CDR2 FQNEAQ (reference sequence). CDR3 in amino acids: CASSLEQGYEQYF. Written as DNA, the CDR3 is TGTGCCAGCAGCTTAGAACAGGGGTACGAGCAGTACTTC.

This chain connects TRBV30 to TRBJ2-6; a possible D gene is TRBD1 (6 bases). Germline CDR1 is GTSNPN and CDR2 is SVGIG (reference sequence). V was clipped by 1 base and J by 2 bases, with 18 bases between them. The CDR3 loop spans 18 amino acids. CDR3 sequence reads: CAWSESRGSPPGANVLTF. The CDR3, as DNA: TGTGCCTGGAGTGAAAGCAGGGGCTCCCCCCCTGGGGCCAACGTCCTGACTTTC.

This clone has just a few counts. This chain uses TRBV30 with TRBJ1-2, with D possibly TRBD1 on 6 matching bases. The CDR3 consists of 12 residues. From germline, CDR1 is GTSNPN and CDR2 SVGIG (reference sequence). V was cut by 2 bases and J by 7 bases, with 11 bases left in between. CDR3 nucleotides: TGTGCCTGGAGTCCTCCACAGGGTGGCTACACCTTC. This sequence encodes CAWSPPQGGYTF.

This clone was counted between two and nine times. The rearrangement joins TRBV6-1 to TRBJ1-5, with D perhaps TRBD1 (5 bases). The ends were cut back, 3 bases at V and 4 bases at J, with 13 bases in the middle. The V gene's germline CDR1 is MNHNS and CDR2 SASEGT. This CDR3 has 15 amino acids. CDR3 in DNA: TGTGCCAGCAGTGACAACCCCGGGGGGAATCAGCCCCAGCATTTT. Protein: CASSDNPGGNQPQHF.